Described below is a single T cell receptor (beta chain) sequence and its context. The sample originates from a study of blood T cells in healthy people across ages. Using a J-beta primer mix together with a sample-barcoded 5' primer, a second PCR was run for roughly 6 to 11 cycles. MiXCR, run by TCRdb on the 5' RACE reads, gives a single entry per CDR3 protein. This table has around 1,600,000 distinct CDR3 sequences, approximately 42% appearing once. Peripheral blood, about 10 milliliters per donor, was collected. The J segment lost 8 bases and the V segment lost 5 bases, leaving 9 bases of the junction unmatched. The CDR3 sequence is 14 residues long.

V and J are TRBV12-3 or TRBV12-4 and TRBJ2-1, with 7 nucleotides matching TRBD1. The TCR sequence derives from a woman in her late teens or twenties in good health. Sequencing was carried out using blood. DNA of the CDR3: TGTGCCAGCAGTCCACAGGGGCCTTGGGATGAGCAGTTCTTC. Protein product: CASSPQGPWDEQFF.